Detailed here is one TCR beta chain. Its antigen is still unknown. This entry belongs to a study of siplizumab effects on memory and regulatory T cells. Clones were sequenced by immunoSEQ multiplex PCR, and TCRdb holds only the in-frame ones, with some missing. Of under 140,000 clones listed, roughly 90% were seen once; the top ten hold about 1.5%. CDR1 SGDLS and CDR2 YYNGEE come from the germline V gene. The CDR3 consists of 14 residues. The ends lost 1 base at V and 6 bases at J; junction bases unmatched: 2. Study outcomes and limitations: Phenotypic classification as naive or memory proved unattainable for roughly 80-96% of proliferating CD4+ or CD8+ clones. Siplizumab significantly lowered the alloreactive sequences that could be traced to unstimulated CD4+ memory cells.

Sequences were obtained from CD4+ T cells sorted from blood. The receptor comes from a human donor in good health. The V and J genes are TRBV9 and TRBJ2-3; the match to TRBD2 covers 10 bases. The CDR3 protein is CASSVSGRADTQYF. CDR3 sequence (DNA): TGTGCCAGCAGCGTAAGCGGGAGGGCGGATACGCAGTATTTT.